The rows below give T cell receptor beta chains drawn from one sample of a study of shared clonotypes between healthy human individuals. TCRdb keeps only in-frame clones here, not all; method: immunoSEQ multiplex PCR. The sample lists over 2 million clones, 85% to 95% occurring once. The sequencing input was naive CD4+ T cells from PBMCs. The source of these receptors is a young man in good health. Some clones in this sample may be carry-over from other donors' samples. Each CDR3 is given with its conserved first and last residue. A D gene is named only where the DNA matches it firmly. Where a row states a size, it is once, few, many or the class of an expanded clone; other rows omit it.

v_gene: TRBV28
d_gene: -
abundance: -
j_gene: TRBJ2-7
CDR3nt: TGTGCCAGCAGTTCTCCCGGGACCGATCCTTACGAGCAGTACTTC
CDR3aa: CASSSPGTDPYEQYF

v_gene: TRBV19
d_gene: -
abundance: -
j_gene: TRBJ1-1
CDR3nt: TGTGCCAGTAGTATAGGTCGTGAGAACACTGAAGCTTTCTTT
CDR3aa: CASSIGRENTEAFF

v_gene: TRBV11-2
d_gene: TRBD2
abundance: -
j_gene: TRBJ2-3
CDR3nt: TGTGCCAGCAGCCTGTTAGCGGGAGGGTACACAGATACGCAGTATTTT
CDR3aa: CASSLLAGGYTDTQYF

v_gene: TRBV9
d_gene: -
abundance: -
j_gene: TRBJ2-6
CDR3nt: TGTGCCAGCAGGAGAGGGGACTCTGGGGCCAACGTCCTGACTTTC
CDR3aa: CASRRGDSGANVLTF

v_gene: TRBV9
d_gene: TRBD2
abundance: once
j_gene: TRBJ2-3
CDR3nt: TGTGCCAGCAGCTCTAGCGGGAGAGTAAGCACAGATACGCAGTATTTT
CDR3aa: CASSSSGRVSTDTQYF

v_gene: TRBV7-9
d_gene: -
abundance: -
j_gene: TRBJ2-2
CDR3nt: TGTGCCAGCAGCACCCTAGGGGAGCTGTTTTTT
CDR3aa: CASSTLGELFF

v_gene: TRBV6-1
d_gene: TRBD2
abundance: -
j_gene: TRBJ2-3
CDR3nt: TGTGCCAGCAGCCGACTAGCGGGATCCACAGATACGCAGTATTTT
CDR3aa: CASSRLAGSTDTQYF

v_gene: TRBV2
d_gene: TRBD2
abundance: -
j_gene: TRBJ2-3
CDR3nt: TGTGCCAGCAGGGACTCTAGCGGACTCACAGATACGCAGTATTTT
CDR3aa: CASRDSSGLTDTQYF

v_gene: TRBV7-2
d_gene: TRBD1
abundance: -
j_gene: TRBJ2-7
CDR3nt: TGTGCCAGCAGCCCCGGGACAGGGGTGTACGAGCAGTACTTC
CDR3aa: CASSPGTGVYEQYF

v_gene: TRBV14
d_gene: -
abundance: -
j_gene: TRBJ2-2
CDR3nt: TGTGCCAGCAGCCCACCACTCCGTAGGAGCGGGTGGAACACCGGGGAGCTGTTTTTT
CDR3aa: CASSPPLRRSGWNTGELFF

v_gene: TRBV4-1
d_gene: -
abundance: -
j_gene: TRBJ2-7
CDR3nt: TGCGCCAGCAGCCAAGAGGCTAGCGTTTCCTACGAGCAGTACTTC
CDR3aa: CASSQEASVSYEQYF

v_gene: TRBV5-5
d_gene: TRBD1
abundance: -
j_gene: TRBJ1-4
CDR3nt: TGTGCCAGCAGCTTCAGGGGGACTAATGAAAAACTGTTTTTT
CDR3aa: CASSFRGTNEKLFF

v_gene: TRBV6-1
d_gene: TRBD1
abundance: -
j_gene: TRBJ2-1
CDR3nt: TGTGCCAGCAGTGAATTTAGGACAGGGCTATCCTACAATGAGCAGTTCTTC
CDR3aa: CASSEFRTGLSYNEQFF

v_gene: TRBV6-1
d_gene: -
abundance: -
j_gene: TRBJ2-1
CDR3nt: TGTGCCAGCAGTGAAACAGGGCTGACCTACAATGAGCAGTTCTTC
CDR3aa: CASSETGLTYNEQFF

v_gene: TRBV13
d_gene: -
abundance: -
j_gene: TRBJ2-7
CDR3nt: TGTGCCAGCAGTATAGGAGGGGGCTTCACCTACGAGCAGTACTTC
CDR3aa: CASSIGGGFTYEQYF

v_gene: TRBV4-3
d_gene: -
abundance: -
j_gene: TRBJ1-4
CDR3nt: TGCGCCAGCAGCCAAGATCGATGGACACCTCGCGAAAAACTGTTTTTT
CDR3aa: CASSQDRWTPREKLFF

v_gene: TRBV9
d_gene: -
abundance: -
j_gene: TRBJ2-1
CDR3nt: TGTGCCAGCAGCCCCACGGGAGAATACTACAATGAGCAGTTCTTC
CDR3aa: CASSPTGEYYNEQFF

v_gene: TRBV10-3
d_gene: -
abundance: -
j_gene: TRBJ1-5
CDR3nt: TGTGCCATCAGTGAGGTAAATCAGCCCCAGCATTTT
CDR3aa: CAISEVNQPQHF

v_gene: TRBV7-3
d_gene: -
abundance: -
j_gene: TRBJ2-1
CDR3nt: TGTGCCAGCAGCCCCCTGATGGGAGGTGAGCAGTTCTTC
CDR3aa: CASSPLMGGEQFF